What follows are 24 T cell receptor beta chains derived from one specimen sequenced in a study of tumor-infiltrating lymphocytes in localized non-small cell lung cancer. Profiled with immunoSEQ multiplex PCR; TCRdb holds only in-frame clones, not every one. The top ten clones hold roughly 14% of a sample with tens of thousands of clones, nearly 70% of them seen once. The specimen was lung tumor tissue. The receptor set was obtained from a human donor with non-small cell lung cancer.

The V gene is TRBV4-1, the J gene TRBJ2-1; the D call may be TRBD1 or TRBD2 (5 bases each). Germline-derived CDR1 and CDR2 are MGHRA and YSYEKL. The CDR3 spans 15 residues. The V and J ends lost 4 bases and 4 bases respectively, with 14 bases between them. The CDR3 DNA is TGCGCCAGCAGCCGCTGGGGGTGGGATTACAATGAGCAGTTCTTC. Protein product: CASSRWGWDYNEQFF.

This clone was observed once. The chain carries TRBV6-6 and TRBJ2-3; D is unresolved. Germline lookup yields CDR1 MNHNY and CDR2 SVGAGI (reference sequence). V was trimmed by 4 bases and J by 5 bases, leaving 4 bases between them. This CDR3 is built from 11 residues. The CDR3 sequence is CASSSVDTQYF. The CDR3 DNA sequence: TGTGCCAGCAGTTCAGTAGATACGCAGTATTTT.

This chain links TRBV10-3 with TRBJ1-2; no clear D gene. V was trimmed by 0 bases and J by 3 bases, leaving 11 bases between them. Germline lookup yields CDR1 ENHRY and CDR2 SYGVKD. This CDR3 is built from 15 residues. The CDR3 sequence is CAISESIGAYYGYTF. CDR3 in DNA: TGTGCCATCAGTGAGTCGATCGGAGCTTACTATGGCTACACCTTC.

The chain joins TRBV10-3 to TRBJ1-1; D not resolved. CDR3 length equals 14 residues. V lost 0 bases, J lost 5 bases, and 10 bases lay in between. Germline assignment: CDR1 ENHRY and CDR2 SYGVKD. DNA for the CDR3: TGTGCCATCAGTGAGTCGGAGGGAGGAACTGAAGCTTTCTTT. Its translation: CAISESEGGTEAFF.

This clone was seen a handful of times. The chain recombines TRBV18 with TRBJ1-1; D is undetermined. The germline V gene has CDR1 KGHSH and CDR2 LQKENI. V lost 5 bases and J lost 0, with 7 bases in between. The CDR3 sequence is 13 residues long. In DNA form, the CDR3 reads TGTGCCAGCTCAGGGTACATGAACACTGAAGCTTTCTTT. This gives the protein CASSGYMNTEAFF.

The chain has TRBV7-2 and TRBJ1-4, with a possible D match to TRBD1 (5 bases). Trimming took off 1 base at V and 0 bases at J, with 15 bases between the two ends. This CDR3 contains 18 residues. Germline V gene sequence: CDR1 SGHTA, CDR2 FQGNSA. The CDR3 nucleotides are TGTGCCAGCAGCTTAGATGTACTCAGGGCGGCAACTAATGAAAAACTGTTTTTT. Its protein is CASSLDVLRAATNEKLFF.

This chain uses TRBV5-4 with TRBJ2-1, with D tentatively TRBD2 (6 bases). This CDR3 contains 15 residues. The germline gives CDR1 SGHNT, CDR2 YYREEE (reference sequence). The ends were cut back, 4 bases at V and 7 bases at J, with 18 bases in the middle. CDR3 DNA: TGTGCCAGCAGCCACCCTAGCGAGGAGGTAAATGAGCAGTTCTTC. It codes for CASSHPSEEVNEQFF.

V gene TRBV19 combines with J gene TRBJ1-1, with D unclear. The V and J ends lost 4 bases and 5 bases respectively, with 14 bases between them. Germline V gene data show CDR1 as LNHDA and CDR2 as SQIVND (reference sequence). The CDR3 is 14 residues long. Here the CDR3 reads CASSRGRVETEAFF. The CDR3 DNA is TGTGCCAGTAGTAGAGGGAGGGTTGAGACTGAAGCTTTCTTT.

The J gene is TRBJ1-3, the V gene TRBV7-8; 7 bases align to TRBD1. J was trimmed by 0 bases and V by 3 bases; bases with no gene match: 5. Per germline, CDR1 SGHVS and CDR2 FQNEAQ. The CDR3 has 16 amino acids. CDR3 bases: TGTGCCAGCAGCTTGGGGACAGCCTTCTCTGGAAACACCATATATTTT. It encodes CASSLGTAFSGNTIYF.

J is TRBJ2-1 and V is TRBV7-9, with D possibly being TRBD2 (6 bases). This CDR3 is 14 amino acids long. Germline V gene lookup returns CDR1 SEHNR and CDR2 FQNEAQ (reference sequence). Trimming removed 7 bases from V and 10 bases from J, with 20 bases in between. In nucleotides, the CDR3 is TGTGCCAGCATCACTGGGACTGGAGCAAAAGAGCAGTTCTTC. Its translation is CASITGTGAKEQFF.

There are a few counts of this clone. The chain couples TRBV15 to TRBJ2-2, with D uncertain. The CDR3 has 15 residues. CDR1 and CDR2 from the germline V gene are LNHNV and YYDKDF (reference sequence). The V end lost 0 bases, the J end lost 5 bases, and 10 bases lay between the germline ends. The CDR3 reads CATSRDNEPTGELFF. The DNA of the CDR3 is TGTGCCACCAGCAGAGATAACGAACCAACCGGGGAGCTGTTTTTT.

The CDR3 DNA reads as TGTGCCAGCAGCCCAACAGGGGGCCACGGCATTCAGTACTTC. This gives the protein CASSPTGGHGIQYF. The chain links TRBV21-1 to TRBJ2-4; the table gives TRBD1 as D, unverified against the DNA. TRBV21-1 is labeled a pseudogene. The CDR3 runs 14 residues.

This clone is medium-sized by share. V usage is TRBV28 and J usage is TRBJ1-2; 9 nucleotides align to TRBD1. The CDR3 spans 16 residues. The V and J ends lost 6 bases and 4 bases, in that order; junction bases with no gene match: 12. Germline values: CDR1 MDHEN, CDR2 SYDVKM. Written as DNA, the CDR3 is TGTGCCAGCAGCCCTACAGGGGGCGGTCACATCTATGGCTACACCTTC. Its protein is CASSPTGGGHIYGYTF.

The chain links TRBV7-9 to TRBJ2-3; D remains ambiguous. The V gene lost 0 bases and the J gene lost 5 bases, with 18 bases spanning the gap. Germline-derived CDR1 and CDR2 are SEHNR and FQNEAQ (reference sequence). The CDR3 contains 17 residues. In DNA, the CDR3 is TGTGCCAGCAGCTTAGCGCAAAGTAGGGATTTGATAGATACGCAGTATTTT. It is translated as CASSLAQSRDLIDTQYF. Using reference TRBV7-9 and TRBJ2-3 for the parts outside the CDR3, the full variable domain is DTGVSQNPRHKITKRGQNVTFRCDPISEHNRLYWYRQTLGQGPEFLTYFQNEAQLEKSRLLSDRFSAERPKGSFSTLEIQRTEQGDSAMYLCASSLAQSRDLIDTQYFGPGTRLTVL.

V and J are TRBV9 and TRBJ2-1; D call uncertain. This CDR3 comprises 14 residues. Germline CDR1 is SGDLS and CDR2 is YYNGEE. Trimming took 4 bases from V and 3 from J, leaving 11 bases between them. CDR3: CASSPTTLYNEQFF. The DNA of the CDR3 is TGTGCCAGCAGCCCCACTACCCTCTACAATGAGCAGTTCTTC. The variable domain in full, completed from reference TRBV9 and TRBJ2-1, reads DSGVTQTPKHLITATGQRVTLRCSPRSGDLSVYWYQQSLDQGLQFLIQYYNGEERAKGNILERFSAQQFPDLHSELNLSSLELGDSALYFCASSPTTLYNEQFFGPGTRLTVL.

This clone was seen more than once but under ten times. This chain's CDR3 is CASSYTQGFYGYTF. In DNA, the CDR3 is TGTGCCAGCAGTTATACACAGGGTTTCTATGGCTACACCTTC. The chain has TRBV11-2 and TRBJ1-2, with D perhaps TRBD1 (6 bases). The CDR3 loop spans 14 amino acids. V dropped 6 bases and J dropped 4 bases, with 15 bases sitting between them. The germline CDR1 and CDR2 sequences are SGHAT and FQNNGV.

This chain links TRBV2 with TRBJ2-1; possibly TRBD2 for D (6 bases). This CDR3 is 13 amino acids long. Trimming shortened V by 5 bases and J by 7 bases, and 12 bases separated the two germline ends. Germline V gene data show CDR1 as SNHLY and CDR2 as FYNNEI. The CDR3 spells CASSREVWNEQFF. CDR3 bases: TGTGCCAGCAGTAGGGAGGTTTGGAATGAGCAGTTCTTC.

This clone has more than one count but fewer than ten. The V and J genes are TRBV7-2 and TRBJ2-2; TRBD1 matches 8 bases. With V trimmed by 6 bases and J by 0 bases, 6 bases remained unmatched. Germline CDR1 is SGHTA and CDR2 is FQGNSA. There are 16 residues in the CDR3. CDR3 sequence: CASRDSTGANTGELFF. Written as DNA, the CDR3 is TGTGCCAGCAGGGACTCGACAGGGGCGAACACCGGGGAGCTGTTTTTT.

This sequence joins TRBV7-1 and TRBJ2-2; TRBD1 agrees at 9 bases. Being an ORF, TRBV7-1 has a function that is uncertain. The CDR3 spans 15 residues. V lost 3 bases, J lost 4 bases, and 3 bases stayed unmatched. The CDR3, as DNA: TGTGCCAGCAGCTCGACAGGGGGAGGCACCGGGGAGCTGTTTTTT. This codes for CASSSTGGGTGELFF.

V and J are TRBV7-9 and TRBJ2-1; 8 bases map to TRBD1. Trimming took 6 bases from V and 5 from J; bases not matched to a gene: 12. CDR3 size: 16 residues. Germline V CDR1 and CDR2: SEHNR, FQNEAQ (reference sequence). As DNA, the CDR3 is TGTGCCAGCAGAACTGGACAGGGCTGGGATAACAATGAGCAGTTCTTC. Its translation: CASRTGQGWDNNEQFF.

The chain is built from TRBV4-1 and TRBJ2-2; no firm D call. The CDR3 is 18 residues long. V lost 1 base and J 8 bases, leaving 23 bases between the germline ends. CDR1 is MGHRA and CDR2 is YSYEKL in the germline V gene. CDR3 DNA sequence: TGCGCCAGCAGCCAAGCATCGACATCCCCGCGGCCCACTGGGGAGCTGTTTTTT. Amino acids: CASSQASTSPRPTGELFF.

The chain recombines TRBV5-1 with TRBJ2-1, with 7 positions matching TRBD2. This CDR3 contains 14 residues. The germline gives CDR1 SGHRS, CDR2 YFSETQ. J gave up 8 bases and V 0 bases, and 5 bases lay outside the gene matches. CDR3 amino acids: CASSLGLAGDEQFF. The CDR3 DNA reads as TGCGCCAGCAGCTTGGGACTAGCAGGCGATGAGCAGTTCTTC.

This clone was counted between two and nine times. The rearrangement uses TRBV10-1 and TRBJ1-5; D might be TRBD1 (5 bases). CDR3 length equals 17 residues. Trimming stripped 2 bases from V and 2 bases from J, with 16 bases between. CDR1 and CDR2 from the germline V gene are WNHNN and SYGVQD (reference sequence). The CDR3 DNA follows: TGCGCCAGCAGTGAGCAAGCAGGGCGTTATGGCAATCAGCCCCAGCATTTT. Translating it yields CASSEQAGRYGNQPQHF.

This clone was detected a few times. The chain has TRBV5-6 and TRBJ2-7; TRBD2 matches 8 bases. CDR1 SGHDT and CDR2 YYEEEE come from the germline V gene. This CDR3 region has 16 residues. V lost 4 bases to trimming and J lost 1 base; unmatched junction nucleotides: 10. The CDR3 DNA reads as TGTGCCAGCAGCCCTCTTTTGGGACTAGAGTCCTACGAGCAGTACTTC. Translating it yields CASSPLLGLESYEQYF.